The 11 T cell receptor beta chains below come from one sample, sequenced in a study of T cell responses to AZD1222 COVID-19 vaccine. Method: immunoSEQ multiplex PCR; TCRdb's copy keeps in-frame clones and lacks some. The data show 69,000 or so clones, approximately 90% seen once. The sequencing here drew on peripheral blood, taken 28 days after the second AZD1222 dose. The receptors here all came from an adult who received the AZD1222 COVID-19 vaccine.

The chain uses TRBV5-6 and TRBJ1-6; perhaps TRBD1 as D (5 bases). Germline CDR1 reads SGHDT; CDR2 reads YYEEEE. The V end lost 3 bases, the J end lost 10 bases, and 17 bases lay between the germline ends. The CDR3 spans 15 residues. CDR3 loop: CASSWGTGRLSPLHF. As DNA, the CDR3 is TGTGCCAGCAGCTGGGGAACAGGTAGACTCTCACCCCTCCACTTT.

The rearrangement links TRBV6-4 to TRBJ2-1; TRBD2 agrees at 7 bases. Germline CDR1 and CDR2: MRHNA and SNTAGT. This CDR3 comprises 18 residues. V trimming: 5 bases; J trimming: 6 bases; junction bases outside the gene matches: 19. The CDR3 bases are TGTGCCAGCAGTCCCGGCGGATGGATGGCGGGAGTTTCCAATGAGCAGTTCTTC. It is translated as CASSPGGWMAGVSNEQFF.

The chain has TRBV19 and TRBJ1-5; weak D call: TRBD1 (6 bases). Per germline, CDR1 LNHDA and CDR2 SQIVND (reference sequence). There are 16 residues in the CDR3. Trimming shortened V by 3 bases and J by 1 base, and 13 bases separated the two germline ends. In DNA, the CDR3 is TGTGCCAGTAGTATCTCCGGGACATTGAGCAATCAGCCCCAGCATTTT. It is translated as CASSISGTLSNQPQHF.

The CDR3 sequence: CASSLDGTSGRGEQFF. The CDR3 coding sequence is TGTGCCAGCAGCTTAGATGGGACTAGCGGGAGAGGTGAGCAGTTCTTC. The V call is TRBV11-3, the J call TRBJ2-1; 14 positions match TRBD2. Per germline, CDR1 SGHNT and CDR2 YENEEA. After removal of 0 bases from V and 9 bases from J, the junction contained 4 bases not matched to a gene. The CDR3 has 16 amino acids.

This clone was recorded once. The chain links TRBV29-1 to TRBJ1-2; the D is unclear. CDR3 length equals 12 residues. V was pared by 6 bases and J by 7 bases, with 15 bases between. Germline values: CDR1 SQVTM, CDR2 ANQGSEA. The CDR3 is CSVGQGMGGYTF. CDR3 nucleotide sequence: TGCAGCGTAGGTCAAGGAATGGGTGGCTACACCTTC.

J is TRBJ2-1 and V is TRBV29-1; D is possibly TRBD1 or TRBD2 (5 bases each). The V end was cut by 4 bases, the J end by 5 bases, with 9 bases between. This CDR3 has 12 amino acids. Germline V lookup: CDR1 SQVTM, CDR2 ANQGSEA. This CDR3 is CSVVWGNNEQFF. The DNA of the CDR3 is TGCAGCGTTGTATGGGGGAACAATGAGCAGTTCTTC.

The rearrangement joins TRBV25-1 to TRBJ1-4; D might be TRBD1 (6 bases). The CDR3 covers 14 residues. Germline values: CDR1 MGHDK, CDR2 SYGVNS. Trimming cost V 3 bases and J 5 bases, with 10 bases left between them. Here the CDR3 DNA reads TGTGCCAGCAGTGATCGACAGGAGAATGAAAAACTGTTTTTT. Translating gives CASSDRQENEKLFF.

This chain uses TRBV4-1 with TRBJ2-1, with TRBD2 identical over 7 bases. The CDR3 sequence is 17 residues long. Trimming at V came to 0 bases and at J to 0 bases, leaving 5 bases not matched to a gene. The germline V gene encodes CDR1 MGHRA and CDR2 YSYEKL. This CDR3 reads CASSQETGGSSYNEQFF. The CDR3, as DNA: TGCGCCAGCAGCCAAGAAACGGGCGGGAGCTCCTACAATGAGCAGTTCTTC.

CDR3 coding DNA: TGCAGTGCAAGGGACAGAGGTGAAGCTTTCTTT. Protein product: CSARDRGEAFF. The chain uses TRBV20-1 and TRBJ1-1, with 7 bases lining up with TRBD1. The J segment lost 7 bases and the V segment lost 6 bases, leaving 5 bases of the junction unmatched. The CDR3 has 11 residues. Germline CDR1 is DFQATT and CDR2 is SNEGSKA (reference sequence).

This clone has more than one count but fewer than ten. The DNA of the CDR3 is TGTGCCAGCAGTTACGCTGCCGGAAAGCAGTACTTC. It encodes CASSYAAGKQYF. The rearrangement uses TRBV6-5 and TRBJ2-7; D unclear. The CDR3 contains 12 residues. Germline V gene sequence: CDR1 MNHEY, CDR2 SVGAGI. V was pared by 2 bases and J by 8 bases, with 10 bases between.

The gene calls are TRBV5-1 and TRBJ2-2, with 9 bases matching TRBD2. V was pared by 5 bases and J by 6 bases, with 8 bases of the junction left unmatched. Per the germline V gene, CDR1 is SGHRS and CDR2 is YFSETQ. The length of the CDR3 is 15 residues. CDR3 nucleotides: TGCGCCAGCAGAAACTTAGCGGGAGCTGCCGGGGAGCTGTTTTTT. It yields the protein CASRNLAGAAGELFF.